This T cell receptor beta chain comes out of a study of blood T cell repertoires in COVID-19 (TCRdb year 2020). Background on the whole study: Samples covering the acute and convalescent phases of COVID-19 were provided by collaborators in the United States, Italy and Spain. The material from the prospective study consisted of cDNA or gDNA derived from T cells, B-cell-depleted T cells, or PBMCs. Subjects who had been exposed to COVID-19, were actively infected with it, or had recovered from it provided the deeply sampled blood TCRbeta repertoires that made up the dataset. A freely available public database, intended as a resource for researchers studying the immune response to SARS-CoV-2, is where the repertoires were released. The samples were drawn from the first 160 participants of the ongoing ImmuneRACE study and from under 1,500 subjects provided by 6 global collaborators. Nearly every sample came with metadata listing a de-identified subject ID, COVID-19 status, age in years and sex. Where available, HLA class I and class II types were taken from metadata supplied by the sample provider and were not determined by assay-based typing.

V loses 8 bases at its end and J loses 4 bases; junction bases beyond the gene matches: 10. Looking up the germline V gene (reference sequence) yields CDR1 LNHDA and CDR2 SQIVND. Measured from the cysteine to the phenylalanine, the CDR3 is 15 residues long. Left in the record is the CDR3 DNA by itself, 45 bases read in frame from the first base. General study outcomes and caveats: The quantity of clinical and demographic metadata differed by source and by participant and was supplied without curation.

As regards this clone: There is no known antigen for this receptor. Base qualities are not recorded, but no much larger clone differs from it by a single base.

Participants in the prospective study were aged roughly 18 to 100 years, lived in 20 to 25 United States geographic areas, and enrolled through a virtual design. Cohort assignment in the prospective study relied on participant-reported clinical history from a screening survey and a study questionnaire. Mobile phlebotomists in the prospective study collected whole blood, serum and a nasopharyngeal or oropharyngeal swab from every participant. Over a roughly 2-month period, participants in the prospective study had the option of providing additional blood draws and questionnaires. Prospective study blood samples were shipped either frozen or at room temperature before DNA extraction. The immunoSEQ Assay, a bias-controlled multiplex PCR, was used to amplify TCRbeta CDR3 regions from genomic DNA. Under the source paper's analysis protocol: Nucleated cell counts per sample were estimated from amplification of reference gene primers within the assay. To quantify the absolute abundance of each unique TCRbeta CDR3 rearrangement, sequence reads were collapsed and filtered. For each sample, productive Simpson clonality was calculated as the square root of Simpson's diversity index over productive rearrangements. TCRdb limited this immuneACCESS table to in-frame rearrangements with V and J called. A share of clones is missing; checked studies link under half to unresolved V genes, and the rest is unexplained. The DNA gave D and trimming, while V, J and clone size come from that table. The sample includes around 220,000 clones, with about 90% observed a single time. About 14% of the sample belongs to the ten largest clones.

This sequence originates from a woman between 45 and 60 years old with acute COVID-19. Recombination joined TRBV19 with TRBJ2-1; 8 middle bases align to TRBD2. Sequencing was carried out using PBMCs or T cells enriched from blood (not recorded which). The nucleotide sequence is TGTGCCAGTCTACCGAACGGGAGGGTTTACAATGAGCAGTTCTTC. Its translation reads: CASLPNGRVYNEQFF.